The clone carrying this T cell receptor beta chain was counted between two and nine times. The sample originates from a study of response to subunit inactivated influenza vaccine. The CDR3 loop spans 14 amino acids. V was clipped by 3 bases and J by 4 bases; unmatched bases: 1. CDR1 LNHNV and CDR2 YYDKDF come from the germline V gene (reference sequence). TCRdb used MiXCR to reprocess the RT-PCR reads, holding one entry per CDR3 protein. Counted here are hundreds of thousands of distinct CDR3 sequences, around 15% occurring once; the ten biggest clones make up 6% to 9.5%. This sequence joins TRBV15 and TRBJ2-3, with TRBD2 matching 10 bases. The sample here was PBMCs from blood, taken 14 days before vaccination. This sequence was found in a man in his fifties who received an inactivated influenza vaccine. The CDR3 DNA follows: TGTGCCACCAGCAGCCTAGCGGGGGCAGATACGCAGTATTTT. Its translation is CATSSLAGADTQYF.